This TCR beta chain was captured by sequencing in a study of blood T cell repertoires in COVID-19. Trimming shortened V by 1 base and J by 1 base, and 4 bases separated the two germline ends. CDR3 length: 13 amino acids. Germline V gene data show CDR1 as SGHDT and CDR2 as YYEEEE. TCRdb's table, derived via immunoSEQ multiplex PCR, lists solely in-frame clones and lacks some. Of 200,000 to 250,000 clones detected, 80% to 95% appear once; the ten largest clones hold around 0.85%. This receptor was identified in a man aged 55 to 70 with COVID-19, enrolled during active disease. The sequencing input was peripheral blood. This sequence joins TRBV5-6 and TRBJ2-3; the D is unclear. The CDR3 protein is CASSLRGTDTQYF. Here the CDR3 DNA reads TGTGCCAGCAGCTTGCGGGGCACAGATACGCAGTATTTT.